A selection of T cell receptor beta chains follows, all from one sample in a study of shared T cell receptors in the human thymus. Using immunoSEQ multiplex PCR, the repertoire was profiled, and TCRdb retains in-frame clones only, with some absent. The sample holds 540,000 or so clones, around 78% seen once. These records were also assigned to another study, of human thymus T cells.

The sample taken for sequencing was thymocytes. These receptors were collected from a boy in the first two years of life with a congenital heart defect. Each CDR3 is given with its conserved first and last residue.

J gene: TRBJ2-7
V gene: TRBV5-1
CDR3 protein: CASSFLDSVQPPKAGYEQYF

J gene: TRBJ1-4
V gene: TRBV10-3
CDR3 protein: CAISGGDRLKGKLFF

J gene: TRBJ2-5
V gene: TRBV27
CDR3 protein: CASSFSGIKETQYF

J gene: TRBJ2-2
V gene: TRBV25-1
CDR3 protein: CASSAPGREGDTGELFF

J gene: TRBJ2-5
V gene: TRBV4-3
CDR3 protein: CASSQVTSGLETQYF

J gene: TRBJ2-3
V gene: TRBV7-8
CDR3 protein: CASSLDRLAGARVTDTQYF

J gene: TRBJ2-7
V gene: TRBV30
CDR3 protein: CAWSRTSGRVPSEQYF

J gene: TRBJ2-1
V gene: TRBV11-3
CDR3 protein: CASSRRIAGEDNNEQFF

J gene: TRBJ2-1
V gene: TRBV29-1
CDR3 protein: CSVQTKTGTSGTPSSYNEQFF

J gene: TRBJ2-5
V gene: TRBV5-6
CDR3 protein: CASSSGTSGGETQYF

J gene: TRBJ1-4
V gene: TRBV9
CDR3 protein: CASSPSIQGGKLFF

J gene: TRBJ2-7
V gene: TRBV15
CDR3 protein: CATSRASGSLPEQYF

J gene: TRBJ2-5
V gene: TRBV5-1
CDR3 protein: CATPPEETQYF

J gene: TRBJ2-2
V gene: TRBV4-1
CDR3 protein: CASSQAGQGANTGELFF

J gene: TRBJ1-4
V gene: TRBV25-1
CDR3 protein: CASSEWVGRPGGYEKLFF

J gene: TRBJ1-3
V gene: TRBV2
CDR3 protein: CATSGLSSGNTIYF

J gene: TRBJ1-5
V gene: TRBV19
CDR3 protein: CASTPEGDSNQPQHF

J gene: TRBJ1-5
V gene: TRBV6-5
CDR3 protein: CASSTARGSDQPQHF

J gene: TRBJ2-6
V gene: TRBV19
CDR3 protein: CASSRGRASSGANVLTF

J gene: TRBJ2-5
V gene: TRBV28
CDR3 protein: CASSSRTSGQETQYF

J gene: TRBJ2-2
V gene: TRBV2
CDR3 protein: CASRRSSTGELFF

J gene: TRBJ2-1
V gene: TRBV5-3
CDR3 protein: CARSLGTTAGSYNEQFF

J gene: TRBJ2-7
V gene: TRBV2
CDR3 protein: CASTTASGSKSEQYF

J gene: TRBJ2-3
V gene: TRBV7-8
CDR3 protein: CASSSLAGGPGDTQYF

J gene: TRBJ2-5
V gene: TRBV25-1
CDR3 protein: CASSAARETQYF

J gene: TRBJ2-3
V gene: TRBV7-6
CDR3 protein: CASSLGEASADTQYF

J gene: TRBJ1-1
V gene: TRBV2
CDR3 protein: CASSPNPPTTGLNMNTEAFF

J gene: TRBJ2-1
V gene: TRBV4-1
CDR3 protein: CATSGLNNEQFF

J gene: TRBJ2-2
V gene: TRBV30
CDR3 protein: CAWSVGWVGANTGELFF

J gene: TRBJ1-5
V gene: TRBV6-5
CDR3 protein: CASSYVYAGQPQHF

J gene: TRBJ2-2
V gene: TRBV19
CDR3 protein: CASSSHTELSGRVSWDTGELFF

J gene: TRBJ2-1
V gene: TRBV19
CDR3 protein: CASSIEDGSGSSYNEQFF

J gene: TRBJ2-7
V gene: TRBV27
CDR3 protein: CASSSASTGAERAYEQYF